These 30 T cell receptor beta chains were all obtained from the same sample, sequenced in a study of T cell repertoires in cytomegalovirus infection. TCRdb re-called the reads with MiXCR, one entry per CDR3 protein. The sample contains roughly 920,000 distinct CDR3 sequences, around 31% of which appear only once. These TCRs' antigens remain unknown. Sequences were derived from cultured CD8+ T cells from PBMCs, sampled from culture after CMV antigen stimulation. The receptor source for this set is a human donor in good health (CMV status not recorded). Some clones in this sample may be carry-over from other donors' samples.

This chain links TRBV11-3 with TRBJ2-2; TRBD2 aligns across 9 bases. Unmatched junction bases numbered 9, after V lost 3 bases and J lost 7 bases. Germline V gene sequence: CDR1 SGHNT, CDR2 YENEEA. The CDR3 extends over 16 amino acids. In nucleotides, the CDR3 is TGTGCCAGCAGCTTGCGCGGGGGGGCCTTTGGCGGGGAGCTGTTTTTT. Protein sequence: CASSLRGGAFGGELFF. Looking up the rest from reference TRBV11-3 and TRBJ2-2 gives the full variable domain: EAGVVQSPRYKIIEKKQPVAFWCNPISGHNTLYWYLQNLGQGPELLIRYENEEAVDDSQLPKDRFSAERLKGVDSTLKIQPAELGDSAVYLCASSLRGGAFGGELFFGEGSRLTVL.

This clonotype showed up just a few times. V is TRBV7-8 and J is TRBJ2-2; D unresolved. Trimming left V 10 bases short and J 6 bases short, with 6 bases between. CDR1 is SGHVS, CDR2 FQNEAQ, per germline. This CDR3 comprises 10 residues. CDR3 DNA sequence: TGTGCCATTTACCCCGGGGAGCTGTTTTTT. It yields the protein CAIYPGELFF.

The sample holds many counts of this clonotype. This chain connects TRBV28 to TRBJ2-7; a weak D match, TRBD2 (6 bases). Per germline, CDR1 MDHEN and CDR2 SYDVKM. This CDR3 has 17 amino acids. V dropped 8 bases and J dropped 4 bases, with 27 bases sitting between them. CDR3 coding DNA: TGTGCCAGCGGGACGGACGGGGGAGTCAGGTGGTCGTACGAGCAGTACGTC. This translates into CASGTDGGVRWSYEQYV.

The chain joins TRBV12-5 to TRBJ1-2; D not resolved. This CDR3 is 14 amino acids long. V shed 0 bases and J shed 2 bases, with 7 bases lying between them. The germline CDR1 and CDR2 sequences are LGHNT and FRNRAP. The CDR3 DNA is TGTGCTAGTGGTTTGGTATCGGGAAACTATGGCTACACCTTC. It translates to CASGLVSGNYGYTF.

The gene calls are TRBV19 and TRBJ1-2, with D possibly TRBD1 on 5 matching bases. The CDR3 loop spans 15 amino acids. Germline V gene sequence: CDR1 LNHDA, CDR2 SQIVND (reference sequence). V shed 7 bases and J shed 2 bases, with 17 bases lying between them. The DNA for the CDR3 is TGTGCCAGTACCGGATCCGGGACTGCCAACTATGGCTACACCTTC. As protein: CASTGSGTANYGYTF.

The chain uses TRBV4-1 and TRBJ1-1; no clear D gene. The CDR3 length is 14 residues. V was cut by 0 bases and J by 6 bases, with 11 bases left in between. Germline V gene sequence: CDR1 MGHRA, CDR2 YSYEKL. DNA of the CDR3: TGCGCCAGCAGCCAAGATGGCAGTGGGGCTGAAGCTTTCTTT. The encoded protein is CASSQDGSGAEAFF.

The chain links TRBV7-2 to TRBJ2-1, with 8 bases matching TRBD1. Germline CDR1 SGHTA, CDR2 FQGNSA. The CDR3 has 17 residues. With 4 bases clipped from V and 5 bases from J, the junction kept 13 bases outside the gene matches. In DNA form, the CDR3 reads TGTGCCAGCAGCTATACCTCCGGGACAGGAAAAAACAATGAGCAGTTCTTC. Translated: CASSYTSGTGKNNEQFF. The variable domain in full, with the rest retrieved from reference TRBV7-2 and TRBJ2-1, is GAGVSQSPSNKVTEKGKDVELRCDPISGHTALYWYRQSLGQGLEFLIYFQGNSAPDKSGLPSDRFSAERTGGSVSTLTIQRTQQEDSAVYLCASSYTSGTGKNNEQFFGPGTRLTVL.

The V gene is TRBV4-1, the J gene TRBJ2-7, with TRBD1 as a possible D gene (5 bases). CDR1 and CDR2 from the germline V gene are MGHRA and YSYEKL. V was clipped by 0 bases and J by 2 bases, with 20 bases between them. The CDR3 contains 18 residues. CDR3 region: CASSQDHPGLGRPYEQYV. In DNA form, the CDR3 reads TGCGCCAGCAGCCAAGATCATCCAGGGCTTGGACGCCCCTACGAGCAGTACGTC.

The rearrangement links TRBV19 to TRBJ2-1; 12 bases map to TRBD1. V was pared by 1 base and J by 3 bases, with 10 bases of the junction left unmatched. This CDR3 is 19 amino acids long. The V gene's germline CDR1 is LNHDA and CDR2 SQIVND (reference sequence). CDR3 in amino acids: CASSIGGTGGFGSYNEQFF. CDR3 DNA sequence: TGTGCCAGTAGTATAGGTGGGACAGGGGGCTTCGGGAGCTACAATGAGCAGTTCTTC.

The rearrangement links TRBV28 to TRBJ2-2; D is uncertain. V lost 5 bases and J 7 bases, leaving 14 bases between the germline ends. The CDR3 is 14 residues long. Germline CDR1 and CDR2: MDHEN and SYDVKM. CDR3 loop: CASSIAVRSGELFF. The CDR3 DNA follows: TGTGCCAGCAGTATCGCGGTCCGCAGCGGGGAGCTGTTTTTT.

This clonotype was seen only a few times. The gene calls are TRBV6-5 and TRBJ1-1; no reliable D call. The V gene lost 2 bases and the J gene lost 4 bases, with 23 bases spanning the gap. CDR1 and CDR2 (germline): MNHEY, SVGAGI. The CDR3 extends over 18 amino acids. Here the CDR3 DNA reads TGTGCCAGCAGTTACCCTACCCGGCCCTACGGGGTGGGCACTGAAGCTTTCTTT. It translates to CASSYPTRPYGVGTEAFF.

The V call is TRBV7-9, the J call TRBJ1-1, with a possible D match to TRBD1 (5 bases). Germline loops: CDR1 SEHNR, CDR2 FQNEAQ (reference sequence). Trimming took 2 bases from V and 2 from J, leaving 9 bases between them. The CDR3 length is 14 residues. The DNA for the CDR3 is TGTGCCAGCAGCTTACAAGACAGAAACACTGAAGCTTTCTTT. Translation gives CASSLQDRNTEAFF.

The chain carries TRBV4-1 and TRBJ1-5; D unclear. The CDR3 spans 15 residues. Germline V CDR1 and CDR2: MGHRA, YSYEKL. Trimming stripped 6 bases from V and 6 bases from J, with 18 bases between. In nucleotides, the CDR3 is TGCGCCAGCAGAGGCCTCTTCAGAGGAGGTCAGCCCCAGCATTTT. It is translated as CASRGLFRGGQPQHF.

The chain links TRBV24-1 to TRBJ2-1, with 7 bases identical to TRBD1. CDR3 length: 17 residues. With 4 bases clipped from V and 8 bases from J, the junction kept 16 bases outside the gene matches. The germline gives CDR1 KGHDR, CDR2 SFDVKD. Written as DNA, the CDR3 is TGTGCCACCAGTGAAAGTTTTACGGACAGGTGGGGGTATGAGCAGTTCTTC. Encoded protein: CATSESFTDRWGYEQFF.

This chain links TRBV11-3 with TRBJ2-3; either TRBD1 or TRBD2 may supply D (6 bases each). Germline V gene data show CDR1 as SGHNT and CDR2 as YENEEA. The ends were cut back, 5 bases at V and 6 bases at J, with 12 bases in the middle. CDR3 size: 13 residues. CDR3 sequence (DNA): TGTGCCAGCAGCCCTCGGGGGCTTGATACGCAGTATTTT. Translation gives CASSPRGLDTQYF.

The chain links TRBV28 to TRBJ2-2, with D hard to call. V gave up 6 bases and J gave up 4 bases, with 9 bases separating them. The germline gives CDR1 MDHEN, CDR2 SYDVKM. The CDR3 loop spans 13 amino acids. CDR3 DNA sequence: TGTGCCAGCAGCAACCTAGGCACCGGGGAGCTGTTTTTT. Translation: CASSNLGTGELFF.

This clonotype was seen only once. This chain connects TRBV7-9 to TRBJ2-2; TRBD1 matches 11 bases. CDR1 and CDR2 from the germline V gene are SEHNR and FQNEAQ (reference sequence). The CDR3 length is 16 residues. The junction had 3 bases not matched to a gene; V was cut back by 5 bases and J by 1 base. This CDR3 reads CASSPDRGRNTGELFF. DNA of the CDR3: TGTGCCAGCAGCCCGGACAGGGGGCGGAACACCGGGGAGCTGTTTTTT.

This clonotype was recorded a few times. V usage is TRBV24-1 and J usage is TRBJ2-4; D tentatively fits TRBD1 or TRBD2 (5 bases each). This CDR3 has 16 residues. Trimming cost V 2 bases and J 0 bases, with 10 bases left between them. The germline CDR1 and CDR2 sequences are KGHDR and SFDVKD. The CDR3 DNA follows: TGTGCCACCAGTGATTGGCGTGGGGGAGCCAAAAACATTCAGTACTTC. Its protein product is CATSDWRGGAKNIQYF.

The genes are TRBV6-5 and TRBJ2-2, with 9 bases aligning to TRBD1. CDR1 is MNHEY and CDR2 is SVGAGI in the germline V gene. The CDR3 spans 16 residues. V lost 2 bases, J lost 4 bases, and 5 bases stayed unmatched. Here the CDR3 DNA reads TGTGCCAGCAGTTACCCGGGACAGGGTGGCACCGGGGAGCTGTTTTTT. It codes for CASSYPGQGGTGELFF.

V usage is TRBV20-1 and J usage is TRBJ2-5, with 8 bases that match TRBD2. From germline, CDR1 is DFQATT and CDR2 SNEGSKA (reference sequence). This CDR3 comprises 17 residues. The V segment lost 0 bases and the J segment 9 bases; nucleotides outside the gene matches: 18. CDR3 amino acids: CSARDGLAGAIVVAQYF. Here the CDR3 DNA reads TGCAGTGCTAGAGATGGTCTAGCGGGCGCGATTGTGGTGGCCCAGTACTTC.

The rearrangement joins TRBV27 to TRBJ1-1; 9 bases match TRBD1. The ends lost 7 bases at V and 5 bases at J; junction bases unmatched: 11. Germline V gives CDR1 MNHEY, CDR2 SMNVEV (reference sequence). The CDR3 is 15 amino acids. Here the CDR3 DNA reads TGTGCCAGCACTTCAGGACAGGGGCCGATGACTGAAGCTTTCTTT. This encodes CASTSGQGPMTEAFF.

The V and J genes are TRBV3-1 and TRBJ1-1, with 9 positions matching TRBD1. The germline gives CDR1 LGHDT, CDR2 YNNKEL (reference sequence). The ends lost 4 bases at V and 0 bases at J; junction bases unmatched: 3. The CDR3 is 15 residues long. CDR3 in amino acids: CASSRTGDLNTEAFF. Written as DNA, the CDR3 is TGTGCCAGCAGCCGGACAGGGGATTTGAACACTGAAGCTTTCTTT.

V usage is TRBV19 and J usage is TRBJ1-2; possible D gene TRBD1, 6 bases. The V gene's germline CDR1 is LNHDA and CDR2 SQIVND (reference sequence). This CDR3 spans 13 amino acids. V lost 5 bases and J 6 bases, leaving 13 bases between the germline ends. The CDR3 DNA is TGTGCCAGTAGTCCAGGGGAACCTCATGGCTACACCTTC. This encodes CASSPGEPHGYTF.

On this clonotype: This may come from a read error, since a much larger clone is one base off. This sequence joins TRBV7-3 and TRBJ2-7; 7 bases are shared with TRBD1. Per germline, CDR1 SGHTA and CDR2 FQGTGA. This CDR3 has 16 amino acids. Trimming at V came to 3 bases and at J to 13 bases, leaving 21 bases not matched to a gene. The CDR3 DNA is TGTGCCAGCAGCTTCCCCCGGGACAGCTTTTACGAGCAGTGCTACGTC. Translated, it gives CASSFPRDSFYEQCYV.

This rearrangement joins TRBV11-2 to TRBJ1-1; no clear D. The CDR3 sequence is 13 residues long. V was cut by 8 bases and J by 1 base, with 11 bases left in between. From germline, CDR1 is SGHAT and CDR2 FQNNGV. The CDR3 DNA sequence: TGTGCCAGCGTGCCCTGGGGGAACACTGAAGCTTTCTTT. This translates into CASVPWGNTEAFF.

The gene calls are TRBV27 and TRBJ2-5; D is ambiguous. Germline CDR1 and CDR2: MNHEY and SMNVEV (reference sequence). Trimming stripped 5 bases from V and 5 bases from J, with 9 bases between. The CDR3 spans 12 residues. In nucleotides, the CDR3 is TGTGCCAGCAGTACCCGTGGGGAGACCCAGTACTTC. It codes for CASSTRGETQYF.

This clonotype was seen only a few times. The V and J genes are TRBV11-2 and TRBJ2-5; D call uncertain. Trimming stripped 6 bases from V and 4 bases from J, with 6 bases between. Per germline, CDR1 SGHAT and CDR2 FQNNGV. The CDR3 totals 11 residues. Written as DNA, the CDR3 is TGTGCCAGCAGGGCGCGAGAGACCCAGTACTTC. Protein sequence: CASRARETQYF.

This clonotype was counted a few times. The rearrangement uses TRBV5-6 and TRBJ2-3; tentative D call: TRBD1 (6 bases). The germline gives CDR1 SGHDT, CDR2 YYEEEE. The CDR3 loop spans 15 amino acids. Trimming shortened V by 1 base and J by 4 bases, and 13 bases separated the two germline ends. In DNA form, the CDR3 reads TGTGCCAGCAGCTTGACAATTACAGGGTCAGATACGCAGTATTTT. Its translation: CASSLTITGSDTQYF. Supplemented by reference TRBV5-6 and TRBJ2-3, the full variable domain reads DAGVTQSPTHLIKTRGQQVTLRCSPKSGHDTVSWYQQALGQGPQFIFQYYEEEERQRGNFPDRFSGHQFPNYSSELNVNALLLGDSALYLCASSLTITGSDTQYFGPGTRLTVL.

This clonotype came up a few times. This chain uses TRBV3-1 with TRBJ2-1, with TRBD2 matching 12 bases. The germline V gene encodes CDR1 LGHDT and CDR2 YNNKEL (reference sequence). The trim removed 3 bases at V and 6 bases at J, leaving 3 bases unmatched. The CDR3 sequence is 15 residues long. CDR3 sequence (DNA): TGTGCCAGCAGCCAGCTGACTAGCGGGGGCAATGAGCAGTTCTTC. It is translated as CASSQLTSGGNEQFF.

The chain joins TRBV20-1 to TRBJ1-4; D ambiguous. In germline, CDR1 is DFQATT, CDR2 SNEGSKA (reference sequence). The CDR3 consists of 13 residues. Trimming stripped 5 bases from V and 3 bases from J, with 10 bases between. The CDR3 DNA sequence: TGCAGTGCTCCGACCGACGCTAATGAAAAACTGTTTTTT. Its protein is CSAPTDANEKLFF.